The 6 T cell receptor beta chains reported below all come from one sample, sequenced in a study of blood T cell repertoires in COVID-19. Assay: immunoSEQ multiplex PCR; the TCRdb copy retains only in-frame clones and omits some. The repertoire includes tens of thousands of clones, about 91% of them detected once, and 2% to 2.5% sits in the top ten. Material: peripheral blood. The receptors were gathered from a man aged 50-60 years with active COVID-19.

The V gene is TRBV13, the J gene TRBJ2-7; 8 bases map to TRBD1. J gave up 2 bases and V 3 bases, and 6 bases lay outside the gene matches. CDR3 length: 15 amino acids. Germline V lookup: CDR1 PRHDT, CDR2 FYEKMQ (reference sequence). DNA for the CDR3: TGTGCCAGCAGCTTGGACAGGGAAAGGGCCTACGAGCAGTACTTC. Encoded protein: CASSLDRERAYEQYF.

DNA for the CDR3: TGTGCCAGCAGTTACAACACAGGGACTAACTATGGCTACACCTTC. Its translation: CASSYNTGTNYGYTF. This chain uses TRBV27 with TRBJ1-2; TRBD1 might be the D (6 bases). V dropped 4 bases and J dropped 0 bases, with 12 bases sitting between them. Germline V gene lookup returns CDR1 MNHEY and CDR2 SMNVEV (reference sequence). The CDR3 extends over 15 amino acids.

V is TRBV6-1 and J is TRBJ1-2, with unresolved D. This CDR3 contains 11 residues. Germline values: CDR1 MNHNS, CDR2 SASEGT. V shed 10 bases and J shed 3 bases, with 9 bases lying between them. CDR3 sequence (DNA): TGTGCCAAAGGCGGTGACTATGGCTACACCTTC. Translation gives CAKGGDYGYTF.

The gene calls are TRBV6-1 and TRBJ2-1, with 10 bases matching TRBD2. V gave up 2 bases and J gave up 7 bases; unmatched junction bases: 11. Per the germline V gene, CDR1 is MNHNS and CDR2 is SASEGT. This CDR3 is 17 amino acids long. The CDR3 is CASSERRRLAGENEQFF. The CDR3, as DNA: TGTGCCAGCAGTGAAAGGAGAAGGCTAGCGGGGGAAAATGAGCAGTTCTTC.

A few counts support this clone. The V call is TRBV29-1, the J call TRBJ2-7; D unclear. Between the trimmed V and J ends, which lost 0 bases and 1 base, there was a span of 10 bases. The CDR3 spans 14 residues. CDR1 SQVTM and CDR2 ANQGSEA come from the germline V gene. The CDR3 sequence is CSVEDLNLSYEQYF. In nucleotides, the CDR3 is TGCAGCGTTGAAGATCTTAATCTGTCCTACGAGCAGTACTTC.

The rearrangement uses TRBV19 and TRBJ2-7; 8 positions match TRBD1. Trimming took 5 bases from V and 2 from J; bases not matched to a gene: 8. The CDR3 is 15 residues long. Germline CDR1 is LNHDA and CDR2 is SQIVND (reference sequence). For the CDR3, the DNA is TGTGCCAGTAGTTTTGGACAGGGCCAAACCTACGAGCAGTACTTC. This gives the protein CASSFGQGQTYEQYF.